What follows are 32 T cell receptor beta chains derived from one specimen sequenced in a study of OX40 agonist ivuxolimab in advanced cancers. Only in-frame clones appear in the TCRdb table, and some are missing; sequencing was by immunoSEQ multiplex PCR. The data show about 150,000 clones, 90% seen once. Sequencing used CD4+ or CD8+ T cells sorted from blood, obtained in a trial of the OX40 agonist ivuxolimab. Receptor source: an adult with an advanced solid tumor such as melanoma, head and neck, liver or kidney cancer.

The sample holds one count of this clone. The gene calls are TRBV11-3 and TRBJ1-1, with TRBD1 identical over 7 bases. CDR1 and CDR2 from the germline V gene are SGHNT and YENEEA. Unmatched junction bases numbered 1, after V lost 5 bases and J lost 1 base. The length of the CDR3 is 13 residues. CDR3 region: CASSRQGNTEAFF. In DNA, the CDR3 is TGTGCCAGCAGCCGACAGGGGAACACTGAAGCTTTCTTT.

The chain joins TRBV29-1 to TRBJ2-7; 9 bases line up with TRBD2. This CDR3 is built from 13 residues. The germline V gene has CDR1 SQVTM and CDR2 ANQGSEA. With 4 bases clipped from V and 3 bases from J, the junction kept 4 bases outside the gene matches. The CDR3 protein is CSVGREGRYEQYF. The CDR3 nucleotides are TGCAGCGTTGGGCGGGAGGGCCGCTACGAGCAGTACTTC.

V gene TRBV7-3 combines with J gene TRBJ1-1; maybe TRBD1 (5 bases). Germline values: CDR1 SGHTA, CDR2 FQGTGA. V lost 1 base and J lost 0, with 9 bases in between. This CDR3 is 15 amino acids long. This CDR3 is CASSLMGVMNTEAFF. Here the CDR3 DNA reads TGTGCCAGCAGCTTAATGGGGGTAATGAACACTGAAGCTTTCTTT.

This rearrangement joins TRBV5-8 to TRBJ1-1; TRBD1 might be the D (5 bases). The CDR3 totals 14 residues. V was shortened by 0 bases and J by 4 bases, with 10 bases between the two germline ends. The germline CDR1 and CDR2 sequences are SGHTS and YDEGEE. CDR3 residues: CASSLGGVRTEAFF. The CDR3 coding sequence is TGTGCCAGCAGCTTGGGGGGGGTACGCACTGAAGCTTTCTTT.

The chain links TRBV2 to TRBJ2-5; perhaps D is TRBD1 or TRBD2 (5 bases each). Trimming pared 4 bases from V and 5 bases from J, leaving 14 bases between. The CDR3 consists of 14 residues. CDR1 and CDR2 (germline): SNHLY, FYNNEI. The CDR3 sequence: CASSGRGARETQYF. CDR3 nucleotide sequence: TGTGCCAGCAGTGGGAGAGGGGCTAGGGAGACCCAGTACTTC.

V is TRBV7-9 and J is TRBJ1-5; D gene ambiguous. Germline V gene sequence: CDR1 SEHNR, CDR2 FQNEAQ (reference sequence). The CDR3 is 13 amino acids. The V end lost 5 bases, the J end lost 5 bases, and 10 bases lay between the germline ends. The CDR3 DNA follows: TGTGCCAGCAGCCCGGACCGATATCAGCCCCAGCATTTT. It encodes CASSPDRYQPQHF.

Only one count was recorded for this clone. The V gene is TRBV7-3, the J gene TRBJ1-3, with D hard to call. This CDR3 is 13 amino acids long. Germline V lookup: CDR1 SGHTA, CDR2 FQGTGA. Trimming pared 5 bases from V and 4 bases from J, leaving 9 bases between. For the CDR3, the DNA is TGTGCCAGCAGCCCTACTATCGGAAACACCATATATTTT. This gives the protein CASSPTIGNTIYF.

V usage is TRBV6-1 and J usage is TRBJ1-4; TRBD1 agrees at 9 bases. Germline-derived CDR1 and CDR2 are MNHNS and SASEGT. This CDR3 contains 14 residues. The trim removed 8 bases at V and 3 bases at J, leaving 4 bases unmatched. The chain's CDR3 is CASRTGVANEKLFF. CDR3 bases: TGTGCCAGCCGGACAGGGGTGGCTAATGAAAAACTGTTTTTT.

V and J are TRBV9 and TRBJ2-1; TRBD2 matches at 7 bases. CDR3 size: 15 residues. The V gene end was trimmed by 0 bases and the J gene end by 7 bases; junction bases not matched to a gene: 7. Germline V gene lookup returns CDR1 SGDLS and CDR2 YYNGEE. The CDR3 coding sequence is TGTGCCAGCAGCGTAGAAGCGTACGGGAGGAATGAGCAGTTCTTC. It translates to CASSVEAYGRNEQFF.

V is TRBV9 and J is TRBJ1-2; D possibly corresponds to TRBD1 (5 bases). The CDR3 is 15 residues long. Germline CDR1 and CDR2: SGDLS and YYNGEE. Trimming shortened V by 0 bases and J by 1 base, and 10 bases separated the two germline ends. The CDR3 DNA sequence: TGTGCCAGCAGCGTAGCATCGGGGGGTAACTATGGCTACACCTTC. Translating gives CASSVASGGNYGYTF.

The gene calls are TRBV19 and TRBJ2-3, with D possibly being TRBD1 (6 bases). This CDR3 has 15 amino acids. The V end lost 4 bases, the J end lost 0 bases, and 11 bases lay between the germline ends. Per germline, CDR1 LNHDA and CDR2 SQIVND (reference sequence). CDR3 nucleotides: TGTGCCAGTAGTACCTACAGGGACAGCACAGATACGCAGTATTTT. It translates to CASSTYRDSTDTQYF. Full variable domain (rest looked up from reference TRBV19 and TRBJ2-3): DGGITQSPKYLFRKEGQNVTLSCEQNLNHDAMYWYRQDPGQGLRLIYYSQIVNDFQKGDIAEGYSVSREKKESFPLTVTSAQKNPTAFYLCASSTYRDSTDTQYFGPGTRLTVL.

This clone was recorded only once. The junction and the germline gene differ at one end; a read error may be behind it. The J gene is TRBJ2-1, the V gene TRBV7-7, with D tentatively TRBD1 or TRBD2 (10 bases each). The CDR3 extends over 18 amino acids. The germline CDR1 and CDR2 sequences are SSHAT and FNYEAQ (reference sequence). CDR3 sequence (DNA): TGTGCTAGCAGCACCGGACAGGGGGGGACTAGCGCGTACAATGAGCAGTTCTTC. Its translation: CASSTGQGGTSAYNEQFF. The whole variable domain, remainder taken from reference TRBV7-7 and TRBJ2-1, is GAGVSQSPRYKVTKRGQDVTLRCDPISSHATLYWYQQALGQGPEFLTYFNYEAQPDKSGLPSDRFSAERPEGSISTLTIQRTEQRDSAMYRCASSTGQGGTSAYNEQFFGPGTRLTVL.

The CDR3 is CASSIVRGLPYQPQHF. The CDR3, as DNA: TGTGCCAGTAGTATAGTCCGGGGCTTGCCCTATCAGCCCCAGCATTTT. This chain uses TRBV19 with TRBJ1-5; possibly TRBD1 for D (5 bases). Trimming left V 1 base short and J 5 bases short, with 15 bases between. The CDR3 sequence is 16 residues long. The germline V gene has CDR1 LNHDA and CDR2 SQIVND (reference sequence). Supplemented by reference TRBV19 and TRBJ1-5, the full variable domain reads DGGITQSPKYLFRKEGQNVTLSCEQNLNHDAMYWYRQDPGQGLRLIYYSQIVNDFQKGDIAEGYSVSREKKESFPLTVTSAQKNPTAFYLCASSIVRGLPYQPQHFGDGTRLSIL.

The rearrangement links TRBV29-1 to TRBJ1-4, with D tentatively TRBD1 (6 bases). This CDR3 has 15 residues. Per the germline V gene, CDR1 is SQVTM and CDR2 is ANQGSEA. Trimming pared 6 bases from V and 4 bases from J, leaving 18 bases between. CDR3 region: CSVRPDSDFNEKLFF. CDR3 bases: TGCAGCGTCAGACCGGACAGCGACTTTAATGAAAAACTGTTTTTT.

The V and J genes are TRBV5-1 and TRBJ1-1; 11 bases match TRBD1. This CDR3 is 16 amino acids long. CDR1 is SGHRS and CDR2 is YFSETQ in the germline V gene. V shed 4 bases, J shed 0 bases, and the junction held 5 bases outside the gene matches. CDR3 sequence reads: CASSHGQGAMNTEAFF. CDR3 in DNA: TGCGCCAGCAGCCACGGACAGGGGGCGATGAACACTGAAGCTTTCTTT.

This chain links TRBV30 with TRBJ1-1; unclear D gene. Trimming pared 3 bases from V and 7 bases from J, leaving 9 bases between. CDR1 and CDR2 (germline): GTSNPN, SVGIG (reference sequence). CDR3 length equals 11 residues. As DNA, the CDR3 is TGTGCCTGGAGCATTCGGGGTGAAGCTTTCTTT. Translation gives CAWSIRGEAFF.

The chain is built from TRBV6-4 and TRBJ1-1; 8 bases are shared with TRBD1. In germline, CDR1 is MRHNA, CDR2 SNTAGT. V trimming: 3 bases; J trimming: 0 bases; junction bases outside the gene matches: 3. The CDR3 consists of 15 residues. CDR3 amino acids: CASSERQGMNTEAFF. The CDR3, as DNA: TGTGCCAGCAGTGAACGACAGGGGATGAACACTGAAGCTTTCTTT.

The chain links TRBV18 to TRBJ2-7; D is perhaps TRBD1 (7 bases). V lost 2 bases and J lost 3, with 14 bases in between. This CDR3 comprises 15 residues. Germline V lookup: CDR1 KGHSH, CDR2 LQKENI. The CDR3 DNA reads TGTGCCAGCTCACCAACGGAGGGGACAGTCTACGAGCAGTACTTC. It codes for CASSPTEGTVYEQYF.

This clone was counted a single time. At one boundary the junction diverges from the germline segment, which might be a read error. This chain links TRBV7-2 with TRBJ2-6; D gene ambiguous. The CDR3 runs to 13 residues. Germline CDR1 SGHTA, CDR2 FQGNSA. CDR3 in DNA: TGTGCCAGCCTCCCCTCTTGGGCCAACGTCCTGACTTTC. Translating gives CASLPSWANVLTF.

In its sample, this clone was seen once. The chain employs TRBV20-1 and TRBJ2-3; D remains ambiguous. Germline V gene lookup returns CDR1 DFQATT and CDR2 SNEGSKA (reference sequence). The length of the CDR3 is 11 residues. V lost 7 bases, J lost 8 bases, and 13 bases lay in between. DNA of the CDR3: TGCAGTGGACTGATCTGGGGTACGCAGTATTTT. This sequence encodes CSGLIWGTQYF.

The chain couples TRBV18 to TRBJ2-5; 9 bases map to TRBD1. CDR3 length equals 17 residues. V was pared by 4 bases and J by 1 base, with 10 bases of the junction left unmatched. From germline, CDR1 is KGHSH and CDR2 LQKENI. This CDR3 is CASSRAGTGTGQETQYF. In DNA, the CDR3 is TGTGCCAGCTCACGAGCCGGGACAGGGACGGGCCAAGAGACCCAGTACTTC. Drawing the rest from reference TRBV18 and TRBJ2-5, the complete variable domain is NAGVMQNPRHLVRRRGQEARLRCSPMKGHSHVYWYRQLPEEGLKFMVYLQKENIIDESGMPKERFSAEFPKEGPSILRIQQVVRGDSAAYFCASSRAGTGTGQETQYFGPGTRLLVL.

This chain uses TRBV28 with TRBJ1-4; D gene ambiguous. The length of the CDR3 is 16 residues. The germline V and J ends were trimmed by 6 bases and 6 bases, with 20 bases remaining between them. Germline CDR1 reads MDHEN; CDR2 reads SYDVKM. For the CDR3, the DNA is TGTGCCAGCAGCAACCCGGTCCGGGCTAACGATGAAAAACTGTTTTTT. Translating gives CASSNPVRANDEKLFF.

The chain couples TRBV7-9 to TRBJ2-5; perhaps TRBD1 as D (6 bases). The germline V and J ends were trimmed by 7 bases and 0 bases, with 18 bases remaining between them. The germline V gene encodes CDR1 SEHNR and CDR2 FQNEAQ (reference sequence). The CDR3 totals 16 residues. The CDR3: CASIPTPQGYQETQYF. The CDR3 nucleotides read TGTGCCAGCATCCCGACTCCGCAGGGGTACCAAGAGACCCAGTACTTC.

The DNA for the CDR3 is TGCGCCAGCAGCCAAAACTCCAGGGGACAGGGCTTGGACTATGGCTACACCTTC. It specifies CASSQNSRGQGLDYGYTF. This chain links TRBV4-3 with TRBJ1-2, with 9 bases that match TRBD1. Germline CDR1 reads LGHNA; CDR2 reads YSLEER. The CDR3 totals 18 residues. The J segment lost 3 bases and the V segment lost 2 bases, leaving 13 bases of the junction unmatched.

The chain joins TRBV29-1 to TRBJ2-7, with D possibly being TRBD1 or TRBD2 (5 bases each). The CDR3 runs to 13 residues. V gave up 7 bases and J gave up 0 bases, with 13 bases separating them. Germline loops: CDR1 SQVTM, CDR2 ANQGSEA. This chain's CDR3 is CSARDGPSYEQYF. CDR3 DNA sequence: TGCAGCGCTCGGGACGGACCCTCCTACGAGCAGTACTTC.

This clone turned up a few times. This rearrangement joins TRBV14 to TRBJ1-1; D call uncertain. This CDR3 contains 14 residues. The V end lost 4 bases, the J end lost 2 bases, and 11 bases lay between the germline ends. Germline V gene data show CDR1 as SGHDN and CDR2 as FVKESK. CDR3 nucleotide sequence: TGTGCCAGCAGCCCTCAGCGGTTAAACACTGAAGCTTTCTTT. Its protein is CASSPQRLNTEAFF.

CDR3 bases: TGCGCCAGCAGCTCTAGACAGGGCAGCTCCTACAATGAGCAGTTCTTC. Translating gives CASSSRQGSSYNEQFF. The rearrangement links TRBV5-1 to TRBJ2-1; 7 nucleotides align to TRBD1. Germline values: CDR1 SGHRS, CDR2 YFSETQ. The J segment lost 0 bases and the V segment lost 3 bases, leaving 6 bases of the junction unmatched. This CDR3 contains 16 residues. The whole variable domain, remainder taken from reference TRBV5-1 and TRBJ2-1, is KAGVTQTPRYLIKTRGQQVTLSCSPISGHRSVSWYQQTPGQGLQFLFEYFSETQRNKGNFPGRFSGRQFSNSRSEMNVSTLELGDSALYLCASSSRQGSSYNEQFFGPGTRLTVL.

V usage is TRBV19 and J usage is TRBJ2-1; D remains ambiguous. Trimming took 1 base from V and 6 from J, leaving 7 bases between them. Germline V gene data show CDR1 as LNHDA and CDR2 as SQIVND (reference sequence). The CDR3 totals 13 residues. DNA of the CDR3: TGTGCCAGTAGTATAGCGGGTTTCAATGAGCAGTTCTTC. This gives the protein CASSIAGFNEQFF.

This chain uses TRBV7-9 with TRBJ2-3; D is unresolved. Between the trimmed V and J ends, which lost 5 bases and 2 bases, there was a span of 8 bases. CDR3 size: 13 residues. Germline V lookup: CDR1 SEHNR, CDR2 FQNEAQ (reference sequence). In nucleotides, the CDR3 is TGTGCCAGCAGCACGAGTATCACAGATACGCAGTATTTT. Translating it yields CASSTSITDTQYF.

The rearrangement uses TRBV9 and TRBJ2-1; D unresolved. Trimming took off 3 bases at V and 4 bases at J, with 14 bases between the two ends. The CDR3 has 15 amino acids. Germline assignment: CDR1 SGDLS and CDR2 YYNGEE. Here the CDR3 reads CASSAPGTVYNEQFF. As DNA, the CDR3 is TGTGCCAGCAGCGCCCCCGGAACAGTGTACAATGAGCAGTTCTTC.

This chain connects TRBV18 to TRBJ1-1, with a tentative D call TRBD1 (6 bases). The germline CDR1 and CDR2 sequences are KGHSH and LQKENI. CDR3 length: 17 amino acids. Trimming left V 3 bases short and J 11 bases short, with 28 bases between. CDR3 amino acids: CASSPRALQGVLVIAFF. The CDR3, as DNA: TGTGCCAGCTCACCCCGCGCACTACAGGGCGTGTTGGTCATCGCTTTCTTT.

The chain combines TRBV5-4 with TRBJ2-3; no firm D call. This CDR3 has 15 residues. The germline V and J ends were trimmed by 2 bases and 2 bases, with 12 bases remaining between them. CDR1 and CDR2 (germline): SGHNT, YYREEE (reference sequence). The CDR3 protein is CASSFPDTNTDTQYF. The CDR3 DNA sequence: TGTGCCAGCAGCTTTCCAGACACCAACACAGATACGCAGTATTTT.